What follows are 22 T cell receptor beta chains derived from one specimen sequenced in a study of shared clonotypes between healthy human individuals (dated by TCRdb to 2019 to 2021). Library preparation used the immunoSEQ multiplex PCR assay. Here the immuneACCESS table is served through TCRdb, limited to in-frame sequences with V and J called. Missing clones are a known gap in these copies; in checked studies unresolved V genes cover under half, and the rest lacks a known reason. The sample table contains millions of clones; only one count was recorded for about 92% of them. The top ten clones comprise 0.14% of the sample. Sequences were obtained from naive CD4+ T cells sorted from blood. The cell subset or site label corresponds to: CD45RA+ positively selected. The receptors originated from a man between 18 and 35 years old in good health.

V is TRBV7-9 and J is TRBJ1-1, with D uncertain. V lost 2 bases and J 1 base, leaving 8 bases between the germline ends. Germline V gives CDR1 SEHNR, CDR2 FQNEAQ (reference sequence). The CDR3 has 14 amino acids. The CDR3 spells CASSLKPWNTEAFF. The CDR3, as DNA: TGTGCCAGCAGCTTAAAGCCGTGGAACACTGAAGCTTTCTTT.

The chain links TRBV6-5 to TRBJ1-1, with 7 positions matching TRBD1. Germline lookup yields CDR1 MNHEY and CDR2 SVGAGI. CDR3 length: 14 residues. V gave up 7 bases and J gave up 1 base; unmatched junction bases: 6. CDR3 residues: CASKQGTGNTEAFF. The CDR3 bases are TGTGCCAGCAAACAGGGGACGGGGAACACTGAAGCTTTCTTT.

This chain links TRBV14 with TRBJ1-6; a weak D match, TRBD1 (5 bases). CDR1 is SGHDN and CDR2 is FVKESK in the germline V gene. The V and J ends lost 3 bases and 7 bases respectively, with 16 bases between them. This CDR3 contains 16 residues. In DNA, the CDR3 is TGTGCCAGCAGCCATGGCCCCACAGGAAAAAATTCACCCCTCCACTTT. Its protein is CASSHGPTGKNSPLHF.

The chain uses TRBV25-1 and TRBJ2-3; perhaps D is TRBD1 or TRBD2 (6 bases each). Germline V gene lookup returns CDR1 MGHDK and CDR2 SYGVNS. Trimming left V 4 bases short and J 4 bases short, with 15 bases between. This CDR3 contains 15 residues. CDR3 DNA: TGTGCCAGCAGTGCCCTACAGGGAGGTGCAGATACGCAGTATTTT. Translating it yields CASSALQGGADTQYF.

The rearrangement uses TRBV2 and TRBJ2-3; TRBD1 agrees at 8 bases. There are 15 residues in the CDR3. V shed 5 bases, J shed 3 bases, and the junction held 7 bases outside the gene matches. Germline-derived CDR1 and CDR2 are SNHLY and FYNNEI. CDR3 DNA: TGTGCCAGCAGTCTCCGGGACAGGCTTACAGATACGCAGTATTTT. This encodes CASSLRDRLTDTQYF.

This chain uses TRBV5-1 with TRBJ2-5; TRBD1 matches 8 bases. The CDR3 has 16 residues. After removal of 3 bases from V and 5 bases from J, the junction contained 12 bases not matched to a gene. CDR1 is SGHRS, CDR2 YFSETQ, per germline. CDR3 residues: CASSSSGTGMGETQYF. The CDR3 DNA reads as TGCGCCAGCAGCTCGTCCGGGACAGGAATGGGGGAGACCCAGTACTTC.

The rearrangement links TRBV5-4 to TRBJ1-3, with 8 bases matching TRBD1. The CDR3 extends over 14 amino acids. With 4 bases clipped from V and 4 bases from J, the junction kept 4 bases outside the gene matches. Germline loops: CDR1 SGHNT, CDR2 YYREEE (reference sequence). CDR3 bases: TGTGCCAGCAGCCAGGACAGGGAAGGAAACACCATATATTTT. This encodes CASSQDREGNTIYF.

This chain joins TRBV7-8 and TRBJ2-3; TRBD2 aligns across 9 bases. The CDR3 runs to 16 residues. The V gene's germline CDR1 is SGHVS and CDR2 FQNEAQ. The V and J ends lost 1 base and 3 bases, in that order; junction bases with no gene match: 5. CDR3 protein: CASSLDLAGATDTQYF. CDR3 nucleotides: TGTGCCAGCAGCTTAGATTTAGCGGGGGCAACAGATACGCAGTATTTT.

The chain carries TRBV9 and TRBJ2-2; tentatively, D is TRBD2 (5 bases). This CDR3 contains 14 residues. Germline values: CDR1 SGDLS, CDR2 YYNGEE. The ends were cut back, 0 bases at V and 6 bases at J, with 9 bases in the middle. This chain's CDR3 is CASSVVSGSGELFF. Here the CDR3 DNA reads TGTGCCAGCAGCGTAGTCAGCGGATCCGGGGAGCTGTTTTTT.

The J gene is TRBJ2-2, the V gene TRBV29-1; D call uncertain. This CDR3 is 14 amino acids long. From germline, CDR1 is SQVTM and CDR2 ANQGSEA. Trimming shortened V by 4 bases and J by 0 bases, and 9 bases separated the two germline ends. The CDR3 bases are TGCAGCGTTGCTCATGGGACGAACACCGGGGAGCTGTTTTTT. Translated: CSVAHGTNTGELFF.

This chain uses TRBV7-2 with TRBJ2-1; possibly TRBD1 for D (6 bases). Trimming took 4 bases from V and 2 from J, leaving 12 bases between them. CDR1 and CDR2 (germline): SGHTA, FQGNSA. There are 15 residues in the CDR3. The CDR3 protein is CASSSLGTPYNEQFF. DNA of the CDR3: TGTGCCAGCAGCTCCCTAGGGACACCCTACAATGAGCAGTTCTTC.

The genes are TRBV6-7 and TRBJ2-1; D not resolved. TRBV6-7 is reported as an ORF; its role is uncertain. There are 15 residues in the CDR3. The V end was cut by 11 bases, the J end by 6 bases, with 23 bases between. The CDR3, as DNA: TGTGCCGGCGTAATACCGTTCCCCATTCCCAATGAGCAGTTCTTC. Protein: CAGVIPFPIPNEQFF.

The chain combines TRBV15 with TRBJ2-3; no clear D gene. Germline assignment: CDR1 LNHNV and CDR2 YYDKDF (reference sequence). The CDR3 is 13 residues long. The V end lost 8 bases, the J end lost 0 bases, and 9 bases lay between the germline ends. The CDR3 nucleotides are TGTGCCACCCGCCGGCCCAGCACAGATACGCAGTATTTT. Translated: CATRRPSTDTQYF.

The CDR3 reads CASSPGGKDQPQHF. CDR3 nucleotides: TGTGCCAGCTCACCAGGGGGCAAGGATCAGCCCCAGCATTTT. The chain recombines TRBV18 with TRBJ1-5; D is possibly TRBD1 (6 bases). The germline CDR1 and CDR2 sequences are KGHSH and LQKENI. The CDR3 runs 14 residues. The germline V and J ends were trimmed by 2 bases and 5 bases, with 10 bases remaining between them.

The gene calls are TRBV6-1 and TRBJ1-2; D is perhaps TRBD1 (6 bases). CDR3 length: 15 amino acids. From germline, CDR1 is MNHNS and CDR2 SASEGT. The ends were cut back, 1 base at V and 0 bases at J, with 9 bases in the middle. The CDR3 is CASSEEAGANYGYTF. In DNA, the CDR3 is TGTGCCAGCAGTGAAGAGGCAGGGGCTAACTATGGCTACACCTTC.

The V gene is TRBV7-2, the J gene TRBJ2-7; D unresolved. V lost 9 bases, J lost 2 bases, and 14 bases lay in between. Per the germline V gene, CDR1 is SGHTA and CDR2 is FQGNSA. This CDR3 comprises 13 residues. CDR3 sequence (DNA): TGTGCCAGTGCGTCGGCGGCTCCCTACGAGCAGTACTTC. As protein: CASASAAPYEQYF.

The genes are TRBV5-8 and TRBJ1-3, with TRBD1 matching 11 bases. The CDR3 loop spans 15 amino acids. The germline CDR1 and CDR2 sequences are SGHTS and YDEGEE. The V gene end was trimmed by 4 bases and the J gene end by 1 base; junction bases not matched to a gene: 1. CDR3 nucleotides: TGTGCCAGCAGCGGACAGGGGGCGTCTGGAAACACCATATATTTT. Its protein is CASSGQGASGNTIYF.

Details on this clone: Other DNA variants within this sample encode the same CDR3. This sequence joins TRBV5-1 and TRBJ2-7; TRBD2 agrees at 9 bases. With V trimmed by 2 bases and J by 1 base, 1 base remained unmatched. In germline, CDR1 is SGHRS, CDR2 YFSETQ. This CDR3 has 14 residues. CDR3 DNA sequence: TGCGCCAGCAGCTTTAGCGGGGGATCCTACGAGCAGTACTTC. Protein product: CASSFSGGSYEQYF.

V is TRBV29-1 and J is TRBJ2-5; TRBD1 agrees at 8 bases. The germline V gene encodes CDR1 SQVTM and CDR2 ANQGSEA. V shed 3 bases and J 5 bases; nucleotides not matched to a gene: 2. This CDR3 is 12 amino acids long. The CDR3 is CSVDPGGETQYF. The CDR3 nucleotides read TGCAGCGTTGACCCAGGGGGCGAGACCCAGTACTTC.

The CDR3 DNA reads as TGTGCCAGTATGAAGTCGAAAGGTGAAAAACTGTTTTTT. Translation: CASMKSKGEKLFF. The chain links TRBV19 to TRBJ1-4, with D unclear. V was pared by 7 bases and J by 7 bases, with 13 bases between. The CDR3 contains 13 residues. The germline CDR1 and CDR2 sequences are LNHDA and SQIVND (reference sequence).

This chain uses TRBV30 with TRBJ1-3, with 7 bases aligning to TRBD1. Per germline, CDR1 GTSNPN and CDR2 SVGIG (reference sequence). V dropped 1 base and J dropped 6; count of bases not matched to a gene: 9. The CDR3 covers 15 residues. Written as DNA, the CDR3 is TGTGCCTGGAGTGCCGGGGGGGGACAGAAAAACACCATATATTTT. This encodes CAWSAGGGQKNTIYF.

The CDR3 spells CASSSRDGYGYTF. The CDR3 DNA reads as TGTGCCAGTAGTTCTCGGGACGGCTATGGCTACACCTTC. This chain links TRBV19 with TRBJ1-2; TRBD1 is a possible D gene (5 bases). The CDR3 is 13 amino acids. Per the germline V gene, CDR1 is LNHDA and CDR2 is SQIVND (reference sequence). V was shortened by 5 bases and J by 4 bases, with 11 bases between the two germline ends.